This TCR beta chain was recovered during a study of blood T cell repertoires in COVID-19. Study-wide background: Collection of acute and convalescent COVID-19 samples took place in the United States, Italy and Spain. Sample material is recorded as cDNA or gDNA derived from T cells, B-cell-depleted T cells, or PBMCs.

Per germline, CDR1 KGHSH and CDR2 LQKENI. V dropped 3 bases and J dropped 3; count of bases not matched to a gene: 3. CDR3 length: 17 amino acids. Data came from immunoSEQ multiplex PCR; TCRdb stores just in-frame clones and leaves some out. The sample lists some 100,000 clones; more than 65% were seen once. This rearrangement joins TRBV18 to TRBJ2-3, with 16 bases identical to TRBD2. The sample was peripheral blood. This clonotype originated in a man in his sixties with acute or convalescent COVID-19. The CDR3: CASSPPGLAGGTDTQYF. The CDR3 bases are TGTGCCAGCTCACCTCCGGGACTAGCGGGAGGGACAGATACGCAGTATTTT. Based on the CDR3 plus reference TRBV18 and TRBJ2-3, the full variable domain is NAGVMQNPRHLVRRRGQEARLRCSPMKGHSHVYWYRQLPEEGLKFMVYLQKENIIDESGMPKERFSAEFPKEGPSILRIQQVVRGDSAAYFCASSPPGLAGGTDTQYFGPGTRLTVL.